One T cell receptor beta chain is described in this entry. This entry is derived from a study of control samples from healthy donors and cancer patients. Clones were read by immunoSEQ multiplex PCR, and TCRdb kept only the in-frame ones, dropping some. The sample has tens of thousands of clones, about 86% seen once; the top ten hold about 2.7%. This CDR3 comprises 14 residues. V gave up 0 bases and J gave up 3 bases, with 6 bases separating them. The V gene's germline CDR1 is MNHEY and CDR2 SVGAGI. The material sequenced was PBMCs. The V call is TRBV6-5, the J call TRBJ1-5; D is ambiguous. The receptor's source is a woman in her fifties or sixties with lung cancer. CDR3 sequence: CASSYSSFNQPQHF. DNA for the CDR3: TGTGCCAGCAGTTACTCAAGTTTCAATCAGCCCCAGCATTTT.